The rows below give T cell receptor beta chains drawn from one sample of a study of cytomegalovirus exposure and HLA in healthy donors. The protocol was immunoSEQ multiplex PCR, while the TCRdb copy is restricted to in-frame clones and leaves out a portion. This table has 150,000 to 200,000 clones, nearly 80% appearing once. What was sequenced was PBMCs. All receptors derive from a woman in her thirties or forties in good health and CMV-seronegative. The conserved cysteine and the conserved F or W are not part of the CDR3 here.

v_call	j_call	cdr3_aa
TRBV11-3	TRBJ1-6	ASSFPQGVDSPLH
TRBV5-1	TRBJ1-6	ASSLWAGNSPLH
TRBV19	TRBJ1-6	ASSIELEVNSPLH
TRBV7-2	TRBJ1-2	ASSLADSYGGYT
TRBV10-2	TRBJ2-3	ASRGQGADTQY
TRBV14	TRBJ1-2	ASSVQGEWYGYT
TRBV4-1	TRBJ1-2	ASSRLNRGDYGYT
TRBV18	TRBJ1-2	ASSRNRSSLEGYT
TRBV10-2	TRBJ2-7	ASSEPNRDRSYEQY
TRBV14	TRBJ2-3	ASSQPLFHGVPDTQY
TRBV28	TRBJ1-5	ATGIGHYSNQPQH
TRBV5-1	TRBJ1-4	ASSPDRGTNEKLF
TRBV5-1	TRBJ2-1	ASSFKLAGGERSSYNEQF
TRBV7-3	TRBJ1-1	ASSLHSMNTEAF
TRBV7-9	TRBJ1-5	ASSPGGQPQH
TRBV28	TRBJ1-1	ASSLPRRAEGAF
TRBV5-1	TRBJ1-2	ASSPGGTSYGYT
TRBV7-9	TRBJ2-2	ASSLARGTGGTGELF
TRBV5-4	TRBJ2-1	ASSPGGTSYNEQF
TRBV5-1	TRBJ1-2	ASSFITGGTNYGYT
TRBV18	TRBJ1-5	ASHNYRGQTYSNQPQH
TRBV4-1	TRBJ1-6	ASSSPLRPLH
TRBV7-9	TRBJ2-2	ASSQGTGFYTGELF
TRBV11-1	TRBJ2-5	ASSPGPRESQETQY
TRBV19	TRBJ2-5	ASRYEGLASETQY
TRBV7-9	TRBJ1-2	ASSISHGTGGLGGYT
TRBV5-4	TRBJ2-7	ASSLDSSTYEQY
TRBV6-5	TRBJ1-3	ASSSTSSGNTIY
TRBV6-5	TRBJ2-7	ASSYRQGNYEQY
TRBV19	TRBJ1-1	ASSPTGLNTEAF
TRBV5-5	TRBJ1-1	ASSPRDRPLS
TRBV6-1	TRBJ2-7	ASSDRGGQGILDEQY
TRBV10-1	TRBJ2-7	ASSEGRGGPYEQY
TRBV5-1	TRBJ1-2	ASSPGVNYGYT
TRBV4-2	TRBJ2-1	ASSQPASGGYNEQF
TRBV6-6	TRBJ1-1	ASTVPREGTEAF
TRBV7-9	TRBJ1-3	ATGDSGKDTIY
TRBV7-2	TRBJ1-2	ASSSGQDYGYT
TRBV11-2	TRBJ2-2	ASSHNRKPGELF
TRBV29-1	TRBJ1-5	SVTDRASNQPQH
TRBV5-1	TRBJ1-1	ASSPLGRTEAF